This T cell receptor (beta chain) was sequenced in a study of beta chain features in type 1 diabetes. A few counts support this clone. What was sequenced were expressed TCRB transcripts, since all of the isolated RNA had been reverse transcribed. Assay: immunoSEQ multiplex PCR; the TCRdb copy retains only in-frame clones and omits some. The sample contains 400,000 to 450,000 clones, around 14% of which appear only once. Trimming cost V 4 bases and J 4 bases; bases outside gene matches: 7. The germline gives CDR1 SGHAT, CDR2 FQNNGV. This CDR3 region has 15 residues. Sequenced input: naive CD4+ T cells from blood. The receptor was derived from a man aged 25-45 years in good health. V gene TRBV11-2 combines with J gene TRBJ2-1; 7 bases are a match to TRBD2. CDR3 DNA sequence: TGTGCCAGCAGCTCCATAAGCGGGGCTTACAATGAGCAGTTCTTC. It is translated as CASSSISGAYNEQFF.